Listed below are T cell receptor beta chains from one sample, sequenced in a study of brain T cells in children with intractable seizures. Only in-frame clones appear in the TCRdb table, and some are missing; sequencing was by immunoSEQ multiplex PCR. The data hold approximately 44,000 clones, with around nine tenths observed a single time. The sequenced sample was peripheral blood, obtained at surgery. The receptors were sampled from a girl under 10 years old with tuberous sclerosis and intractable seizures. CDR3s include the opening cysteine and the closing phenylalanine or tryptophan. The D gene is left open where the match is weak. Expanded clones get a size class; other rows say once, few or many, or leave the size out.

size: -; D: TRBD2; J: TRBJ2-3; V: TRBV3-1/TRBV3-2; CDR3: CASSQELASTDTQYF; DNA: TGTGCCAGCAGCCAAGAACTAGCGAGCACAGATACGCAGTATTTT
size: once; D: -; J: TRBJ1-2; V: TRBV27; CDR3: CASSVSEPRGYGYTF; DNA: TGTGCCAGCAGCGTCAGTGAGCCCCGGGGGTATGGCTACACCTTC
size: -; D: -; J: TRBJ2-5; V: TRBV29-1; CDR3: CSVEDRTGAPRDQYF; DNA: TGCAGCGTTGAAGACCGGACCGGGGCCCCAAGGGACCAGTACTTC
size: -; D: -; J: TRBJ1-3; V: TRBV3-1/TRBV3-2; CDR3: CASSQEMANGNTIYF; DNA: TGTGCCAGCAGCCAAGAGATGGCTAATGGAAACACCATATATTTT
size: -; D: TRBD2; J: TRBJ2-2; V: TRBV11-2; CDR3: CASSLARAGVGAGELFF; DNA: TGTGCCAGCAGCTTAGCGAGAGCGGGGGTAGGGGCCGGGGAGCTGTTTTTT
size: -; D: TRBD1; J: TRBJ2-3; V: TRBV6-5; CDR3: CASSYLRTGGLDTQYF; DNA: TGTGCCAGCAGTTACCTCCGGACAGGGGGCTTAGATACGCAGTATTTT
size: -; D: -; J: TRBJ2-1; V: TRBV12-2; CDR3: CASRRHSAGVGDEQFF; DNA: TGTGCAAGTCGTCGACATAGCGCGGGGGTAGGTGATGAGCAGTTCTTC
size: -; D: -; J: TRBJ2-2; V: TRBV7-8; CDR3: CASSGGPNTGELFF; DNA: TGTGCCAGCAGCGGGGGACCTAACACCGGGGAGCTGTTTTTT
size: -; D: -; J: TRBJ2-1; V: TRBV18; CDR3: CASSPQIYNEQFF; DNA: TGTGCCAGCTCACCACAGATTTACAATGAGCAGTTCTTC
size: -; D: -; J: TRBJ2-2; V: TRBV6-6; CDR3: CASSFRRNTGELFF; DNA: TGTGCCAGCAGTTTCCGGCGGAACACCGGGGAGCTGTTTTTT
size: -; D: -; J: TRBJ1-3; V: TRBV5-1; CDR3: CASSLAGLNFGNTIYF; DNA: TGCGCCAGCAGCTTGGCCGGGTTGAACTTTGGAAACACCATATATTTT
size: -; D: TRBD2; J: TRBJ2-7; V: TRBV30; CDR3: CAWSVRSRAGGPYEQYF; DNA: TGTGCCTGGAGTGTACGGAGTCGAGCGGGGGGGCCCTACGAGCAGTACTTC
size: -; D: -; J: TRBJ1-1; V: TRBV5-1; CDR3: CASSLGRREDTEAFF; DNA: TGCGCCAGCAGCTTGGGTAGGCGGGAGGACACTGAAGCTTTCTTT